This is a list of T cell receptor beta chains from one sample in a study of shared clonotypes between healthy human individuals. The method was immunoSEQ multiplex PCR; TCRdb's version includes in-frame clones alone and lacks a portion of them. The sample holds about 2.4 million clones, around nine tenths seen once. Sequencing was performed on naive CD4+ T cells sorted from blood. These receptors originate from a man aged 18 to 29 in good health. Each CDR3 is given with its conserved first and last residue. D genes are given only for firm matches. Clone size, where shown, is once, few, many, or a class for clones that have expanded.

d_call: .; v_call: TRBV5-1; j_call: TRBJ2-5; clone_size: .; cdr3_nt: TGCGCCAGCAGCTTATACTACCGGGACTCCGTGGGGACCCAGTACTTC; cdr3_aa: CASSLYYRDSVGTQYF
d_call: .; v_call: TRBV2; j_call: TRBJ1-6; clone_size: .; cdr3_nt: TGTGCCAGCAGTGACCGACCCTCCGTGGGTAATAATTCACCCCTCCACTTT; cdr3_aa: CASSDRPSVGNNSPLHF
d_call: .; v_call: TRBV11-2; j_call: TRBJ2-5; clone_size: .; cdr3_nt: TGTGCCAGCAGCTTAGATGGTGGGAAAGAGACCCAGTACTTC; cdr3_aa: CASSLDGGKETQYF
d_call: TRBD2; v_call: TRBV4-2; j_call: TRBJ2-1; clone_size: .; cdr3_nt: TGTGCCAGCAGCCAAGTAGGAGGACTAGCGGGAAGAAATGAGCAGTTCTTC; cdr3_aa: CASSQVGGLAGRNEQFF
d_call: .; v_call: TRBV5-1; j_call: TRBJ2-3; clone_size: .; cdr3_nt: TGCGCCAGCAGCCCAATTCCCCAGGGGAGCACAGATACGCAGTATTTT; cdr3_aa: CASSPIPQGSTDTQYF
d_call: TRBD1; v_call: TRBV5-1; j_call: TRBJ1-1; clone_size: once; cdr3_nt: TGCGCCAGCAGCGACAGGGACAGGGGGCTCGCTGAAGCTTTCTTT; cdr3_aa: CASSDRDRGLAEAFF
d_call: .; v_call: TRBV20-1; j_call: TRBJ2-7; clone_size: .; cdr3_nt: TGCAGTGCTCTCCGTGGCGAGCAGTACTTC; cdr3_aa: CSALRGEQYF
d_call: TRBD2; v_call: TRBV10-2; j_call: TRBJ2-1; clone_size: .; cdr3_nt: TGCGCCAGCAGCTTTGGGCGGGAGGGCCGCAATGAGCAGTTCTTC; cdr3_aa: CASSFGREGRNEQFF
d_call: TRBD2; v_call: TRBV2; j_call: TRBJ2-5; clone_size: few; cdr3_nt: TGTGCCAGCTCAACCGAGCGGGGAAAACACGAGACCCAGTACTTC; cdr3_aa: CASSTERGKHETQYF
d_call: .; v_call: TRBV5-1; j_call: TRBJ2-1; clone_size: .; cdr3_nt: TGCGCCAGCAGCATTGGGACGGATGTAACTTCCTACAATGAGCAGTTCTTC; cdr3_aa: CASSIGTDVTSYNEQFF
d_call: TRBD1; v_call: TRBV19; j_call: TRBJ2-6; clone_size: .; cdr3_nt: TGTGCCACCCGACAGGGCTCTGGGGCCAACGTCCTGACTTTC; cdr3_aa: CATRQGSGANVLTF
d_call: .; v_call: TRBV7-2; j_call: TRBJ2-2; clone_size: .; cdr3_nt: TGTGCCAGCAGCTTCGGACCCACCGGGGAGCTGTTTTTT; cdr3_aa: CASSFGPTGELFF
d_call: .; v_call: TRBV5-6; j_call: TRBJ2-3; clone_size: .; cdr3_nt: TGTGCCAGCAGCCGGACAGACTTCACAGATACGCAGTATTTT; cdr3_aa: CASSRTDFTDTQYF
d_call: TRBD1; v_call: TRBV5-4; j_call: TRBJ2-7; clone_size: .; cdr3_nt: TGTGCCAGCAGCCCCCGGGACAGGGGTTCCTACGAGCAGTACTTC; cdr3_aa: CASSPRDRGSYEQYF
d_call: .; v_call: TRBV29-1; j_call: TRBJ1-2; clone_size: .; cdr3_nt: TGCGGTTCCCGGGGCCAGACTGCTGGCTACACCTTC; cdr3_aa: CGSRGQTAGYTF
d_call: .; v_call: TRBV19; j_call: TRBJ2-7; clone_size: .; cdr3_nt: TGTGCCAGTAGTGTCGGACGGGGCTACGAGCAGTACTTC; cdr3_aa: CASSVGRGYEQYF
d_call: TRBD2; v_call: TRBV5-1; j_call: TRBJ2-3; clone_size: .; cdr3_nt: TGCGCCAGCAGCTTGGGGACTAGCACCACAGATACGCAGTATTTT; cdr3_aa: CASSLGTSTTDTQYF
d_call: .; v_call: TRBV25-1; j_call: TRBJ1-1; clone_size: few; cdr3_nt: TGTGCCATCCGGACGGTGAACACTGAAGCTTTCTTT; cdr3_aa: CAIRTVNTEAFF
d_call: .; v_call: TRBV30; j_call: TRBJ1-5; clone_size: .; cdr3_nt: TGTGCCTGGAGTGTACCCAACGTTGGAGGGGAGCCCCAGCATTTT; cdr3_aa: CAWSVPNVGGEPQHF
d_call: .; v_call: TRBV5-6; j_call: TRBJ2-4; clone_size: .; cdr3_nt: TGTGCCAGCAGTTGGGGGCCAGGAGCCAAAAACATTCAGTACTTC; cdr3_aa: CASSWGPGAKNIQYF
d_call: .; v_call: TRBV7-9; j_call: TRBJ2-7; clone_size: .; cdr3_nt: TGTGCCAGCATCCGGAGTAGCGTTTCCTACGAGCAGTACTTC; cdr3_aa: CASIRSSVSYEQYF
d_call: .; v_call: TRBV4-2; j_call: TRBJ1-6; clone_size: .; cdr3_nt: TGTGCCAGCAGCCGTCTACCTGATTCACCCCTCCACTTT; cdr3_aa: CASSRLPDSPLHF
d_call: .; v_call: TRBV23-1; j_call: TRBJ1-5; clone_size: .; cdr3_nt: TGCGCCAGCAGTCAAGGTGTCTTCTATCAGCCCCAGCATTTT; cdr3_aa: CASSQGVFYQPQHF
d_call: .; v_call: TRBV6-1; j_call: TRBJ1-5; clone_size: .; cdr3_nt: TGTGCCAGCAGTGTGGGAGGGCGCAATCAGCCCCAGCATTTT; cdr3_aa: CASSVGGRNQPQHF
d_call: TRBD2; v_call: TRBV7-8; j_call: TRBJ2-2; clone_size: .; cdr3_nt: TGTGCCAGCAGCAAGGGACTAGCGAAGGCCACCGGGGAGCTGTTTTTT; cdr3_aa: CASSKGLAKATGELFF
d_call: .; v_call: TRBV6-1; j_call: TRBJ1-1; clone_size: few; cdr3_nt: TGTGCCAGCAGTGCGACAGAGAACACTGAAGCTTTCTTT; cdr3_aa: CASSATENTEAFF
d_call: TRBD1; v_call: TRBV6-5; j_call: TRBJ2-1; clone_size: .; cdr3_nt: TGTGCCAGCAGTTCACCCGGGACAGTCCGCAATGAGCAGTTCTTC; cdr3_aa: CASSSPGTVRNEQFF
d_call: .; v_call: TRBV5-1; j_call: TRBJ2-3; clone_size: .; cdr3_nt: TGCGCCAGCAGTTTTGGGTATTCCTTGGGAGATACGCAGTATTTT; cdr3_aa: CASSFGYSLGDTQYF
d_call: .; v_call: TRBV21-1; j_call: TRBJ1-2; clone_size: .; cdr3_nt: TGTGCCAGCAGCAAAGACGGAGTGGCCTCCCAGCACTATGGCTACACCTTC; cdr3_aa: CASSKDGVASQHYGYTF
d_call: .; v_call: TRBV4-1; j_call: TRBJ2-7; clone_size: .; cdr3_nt: TGCGCCAGCAGCCAATGGTCCGGAACTAGTCAGAGCTACGAGCAGTACTTC; cdr3_aa: CASSQWSGTSQSYEQYF
d_call: .; v_call: TRBV10-3; j_call: TRBJ2-1; clone_size: .; cdr3_nt: TGTGCCATCAGTTGGGAGGGGGGGCCCTACAATGAGCAGTTCTTC; cdr3_aa: CAISWEGGPYNEQFF
d_call: TRBD1; v_call: TRBV6-5; j_call: TRBJ2-7; clone_size: .; cdr3_nt: TGTGCCAGCAGGGGGACAGACTCCTACGAGCAGTACTTC; cdr3_aa: CASRGTDSYEQYF
d_call: TRBD1; v_call: TRBV19; j_call: TRBJ1-1; clone_size: once; cdr3_nt: TGTGCCAGTAGTCTGGGACAGATGAACACTGAAGCTTTCTTT; cdr3_aa: CASSLGQMNTEAFF
d_call: TRBD2; v_call: TRBV19; j_call: TRBJ2-3; clone_size: once; cdr3_nt: TGTGCCAGTACGACGAGACGTGGGACTAGCGGGAGGGCCGGCACAGATACGCAGTATTTT; cdr3_aa: CASTTRRGTSGRAGTDTQYF
d_call: .; v_call: TRBV5-1; j_call: TRBJ1-3; clone_size: .; cdr3_nt: TGCGCCAGCAACGACGGCTCTGGAAACACCATATATTTT; cdr3_aa: CASNDGSGNTIYF
d_call: .; v_call: TRBV5-6; j_call: TRBJ2-3; clone_size: .; cdr3_nt: TGTGCCAGCAGCTTCGCCGGGACGAACACAGATACGCAGTATTTT; cdr3_aa: CASSFAGTNTDTQYF
d_call: TRBD2; v_call: TRBV5-1; j_call: TRBJ2-3; clone_size: .; cdr3_nt: TGCGCCAGCAGCTTGGTAACCGCGGGAGGGCCTGGAGATACGCAGTATTTT; cdr3_aa: CASSLVTAGGPGDTQYF
d_call: .; v_call: TRBV10-1; j_call: TRBJ2-5; clone_size: once; cdr3_nt: TGCGCCAGCAGTGAGACCGGGACACCTGGAGAGACCCAGTACTTC; cdr3_aa: CASSETGTPGETQYF
d_call: TRBD2; v_call: TRBV19; j_call: TRBJ2-2; clone_size: .; cdr3_nt: TGTGCCAGTATTCCAGCGGGGGGGCTTACCGGGGAGCTGTTTTTT; cdr3_aa: CASIPAGGLTGELFF
d_call: TRBD1; v_call: TRBV5-1; j_call: TRBJ1-4; clone_size: .; cdr3_nt: TGCGCCAGCAGCTTGGAACGGGGACAGGGCGAGGCTAATGAAAAACTGTTTTTT; cdr3_aa: CASSLERGQGEANEKLFF
d_call: .; v_call: TRBV6-1; j_call: TRBJ2-7; clone_size: .; cdr3_nt: TGTGCCAGCAGTCGGCTAGGGGCCTACGAGCAGTACTTC; cdr3_aa: CASSRLGAYEQYF
d_call: TRBD1; v_call: TRBV9; j_call: TRBJ1-4; clone_size: .; cdr3_nt: TGTGCCAGCAGCGTAGGTAGAGGGGGCAGTGCAACTAATGAAAAACTGTTTTTT; cdr3_aa: CASSVGRGGSATNEKLFF
d_call: .; v_call: TRBV19; j_call: TRBJ1-2; clone_size: once; cdr3_nt: TGTGCCAGTAGTATAAGCTGGGGGAGCGGCTACACCTTC; cdr3_aa: CASSISWGSGYTF
d_call: TRBD1; v_call: TRBV29-1; j_call: TRBJ1-5; clone_size: .; cdr3_nt: TGCAGCGGAAACAGGGGCAAGGGAAATCAGCCCCAGCATTTT; cdr3_aa: CSGNRGKGNQPQHF
d_call: TRBD2; v_call: TRBV7-6; j_call: TRBJ2-3; clone_size: .; cdr3_nt: TGTGCCAGCAGCCGAGGACTAGCGGGGTCCACAGATACGCAGTATTTT; cdr3_aa: CASSRGLAGSTDTQYF
d_call: TRBD1; v_call: TRBV6-6; j_call: TRBJ2-7; clone_size: .; cdr3_nt: TGTGCCAGCAGTTATACTACAGGGGATCTCTACGAGCAGTACTTC; cdr3_aa: CASSYTTGDLYEQYF
d_call: .; v_call: TRBV10-3; j_call: TRBJ2-1; clone_size: .; cdr3_nt: TGTGCCATCCGGGGAGGTGACGGCCGACCTTACAATGAGCAGTTCTTC; cdr3_aa: CAIRGGDGRPYNEQFF
d_call: .; v_call: TRBV21-1; j_call: TRBJ2-4; clone_size: .; cdr3_nt: TGTGCCAGCAGCAAAGAGAACAAAGTAGCCAAAAACATTCAGTACTTC; cdr3_aa: CASSKENKVAKNIQYF